What follows describes a single TCR beta chain. The data originate from a study of blood T cell repertoires in COVID-19. Study information: Nucleic acid was either cDNA or gDNA, and it came from T cells, B-cell-depleted T cells, or PBMCs.

Cohorts were assigned according to the clinical history that participants reported. The method was immunoSEQ multiplex PCR; TCRdb's version includes in-frame clones alone and lacks a portion of them. Of about 280,000 clones in the sample, around 89% were seen once. The CDR3 totals 14 residues. The V gene lost 2 bases and the J gene lost 0 bases, with 5 bases spanning the gap. CDR1 is SGHVS, CDR2 FQNEAQ, per germline. Sequenced: PBMCs or T cells enriched from blood (not recorded which). The TCR originated in a woman aged 18 to 35 with acute COVID-19. This sequence joins TRBV7-8 and TRBJ1-3; no clear D. Here the CDR3 reads CASSLHNSGNTIYF. CDR3 coding DNA: TGTGCCAGCAGCTTACACAACTCTGGAAACACCATATATTTT.